These 21 T cell receptor beta chains share one sample of origin, sequenced in a study of patients and donors after allogeneic stem cell transplantation. TCRdb fed the RT-PCR reads into MiXCR, producing one record per CDR3 protein. The data contain hundreds of thousands of distinct CDR3 sequences, approximately 16% of them singletons. Sequences were obtained from blood, either unsorted or a sorted T cell fraction (not recorded which). The receptors shown here come from a human donor who was either an allogeneic HSCT recipient or a stem cell or donor lymphocyte infusion donor (not recorded which). It is not recorded whose cells these are; they may come from a transplant donor.

This clonotype was observed a handful of times. The chain links TRBV12-3 or TRBV12-4 to TRBJ2-1; 10 bases line up with TRBD2. The CDR3 is 15 residues long. With 6 bases clipped from V and 5 bases from J, the junction kept 7 bases outside the gene matches. CDR3 region: CASSQLAGRDNEQFF. CDR3 sequence (DNA): TGTGCCAGCAGCCAACTAGCGGGGCGGGACAATGAGCAGTTCTTC.

The rearrangement joins TRBV4-2 to TRBJ2-5; D is possibly TRBD2 (7 bases). The CDR3 is made up of 15 amino acids. The V end was cut by 1 base, the J end by 3 bases, with 12 bases between. Germline CDR1 and CDR2: LGHNA and YNFKEQ. The CDR3: CASSQGGGRKETQYF. The DNA of the CDR3 is TGTGCCAGCAGCCAAGGCGGGGGCAGGAAAGAGACCCAGTACTTC.

This clonotype was seen a handful of times. This chain joins TRBV29-1 and TRBJ1-1; D is perhaps TRBD1 (6 bases). Germline values: CDR1 SQVTM, CDR2 ANQGSEA. CDR3 length equals 16 residues. V lost 6 bases and J 4 bases, leaving 24 bases between the germline ends. The CDR3 nucleotides are TGCAGCGTGGGCTCACGCTGGGGGGGAGGGGGCACTGAAGCTTTCTTT. Translated, it gives CSVGSRWGGGGTEAFF. Looking up the rest from reference TRBV29-1 and TRBJ1-1 gives the full variable domain: SAVISQKPSRDICQRGTSLTIQCQVDSQVTMMFWYRQQPGQSLTLIATANQGSEATYESGFVIDKFPISRPNLTFSTLTVSNMSPEDSSIYLCSVGSRWGGGGTEAFFGQGTRLTVV.

Only a few counts were recorded for this clonotype. This sequence joins TRBV6-1 and TRBJ2-7; 11 nucleotides agree with TRBD2. Trimming cost V 6 bases and J 3 bases; bases outside gene matches: 7. CDR1 and CDR2 from the germline V gene are MNHNS and SASEGT. The length of the CDR3 is 15 residues. The CDR3 nucleotides read TGTGCCAGCAGGACTAGCGGGGTGGGGGGCTACGAGCAGTACTTC. Translation gives CASRTSGVGGYEQYF.

The V and J genes are TRBV5-1 and TRBJ2-7, with D possibly being TRBD1 (6 bases). The length of the CDR3 is 13 residues. V lost 4 bases, J lost 5 bases, and 13 bases lay in between. The germline V gene encodes CDR1 SGHRS and CDR2 YFSETQ. CDR3 loop: CASSRNRDHEQYF. As DNA, the CDR3 is TGCGCCAGCAGCAGAAACAGGGACCACGAGCAGTACTTC.

This clonotype was observed at least ten times. This chain links TRBV12-3 or TRBV12-4 with TRBJ1-5; D is ambiguous. Trimming left V 4 bases short and J 11 bases short, with 15 bases between. This CDR3 is built from 13 residues. CDR3: CASSSLDLRTQHF. DNA for the CDR3: TGTGCCAGCAGTTCCCTGGACCTTCGGACCCAGCATTTT.

The V and J genes are TRBV5-1 and TRBJ2-7; possibly TRBD1 or TRBD2 for D (5 bases each). Deletions cut 3 bases from V and 2 bases from J, with 12 bases between. CDR3 size: 14 residues. Germline-derived CDR1 and CDR2 are SGHRS and YFSETQ. The DNA for the CDR3 is TGCGCCAGCAGCTATGAGGGGCCGCCCTACGAGCAGTACTTC. Encoded protein: CASSYEGPPYEQYF.

V usage is TRBV18 and J usage is TRBJ1-3; D call uncertain. The germline gives CDR1 KGHSH, CDR2 LQKENI. Trimming took off 3 bases at V and 0 bases at J, with 6 bases between the two ends. CDR3 length: 14 amino acids. The CDR3 sequence is CASSPRDSGNTIYF. The CDR3 region has the DNA TGTGCCAGCTCACCGAGGGACTCTGGAAACACCATATATTTT.

This clonotype appeared a few times. This chain links TRBV4-2 with TRBJ2-3; 9 bases map to TRBD2. The trim removed 4 bases at V and 0 bases at J, leaving 11 bases unmatched. Germline V gene data show CDR1 as LGHNA and CDR2 as YNFKEQ. The CDR3 runs to 18 residues. The DNA of the CDR3 is TGTGCCAGCAGCCGGACTCCGGGACTAGCACCAAGCACAGATACGCAGTATTTT. Translation gives CASSRTPGLAPSTDTQYF.

The rearrangement joins TRBV9 to TRBJ2-5; D may be TRBD1 (5 bases). The germline V gene encodes CDR1 SGDLS and CDR2 YYNGEE. CDR3 length equals 13 residues. Deletions cut 0 bases from V and 5 bases from J, with 8 bases between. CDR3 region: CASSVGGVETQYF. In DNA form, the CDR3 reads TGTGCCAGCAGCGTAGGGGGCGTGGAGACCCAGTACTTC.

The rearrangement joins TRBV10-3 to TRBJ2-7, with D hard to call. The V end was cut by 6 bases, the J end by 1 base, with 10 bases between. The CDR3 length is 13 residues. Germline values: CDR1 ENHRY, CDR2 SYGVKD. The CDR3 is CAIRSDASYEQYF. The CDR3 bases are TGTGCCATCAGATCGGACGCTTCCTACGAGCAGTACTTC.

This clonotype was seen only a few times. The gene calls are TRBV12-3 or TRBV12-4 and TRBJ1-2; D is ambiguous. The CDR3 runs to 14 residues. V lost 4 bases to trimming and J lost 4 bases, with 13 bases between them. CDR3 amino acids: CASSSRLSGYGYTF. The CDR3 region has the DNA TGTGCCAGCAGTTCCCGACTGTCGGGCTATGGCTACACCTTC.

This chain links TRBV15 with TRBJ1-2; D is possibly TRBD1 (5 bases). Germline-derived CDR1 and CDR2 are LNHNV and YYDKDF (reference sequence). CDR3 size: 13 residues. Trimming removed 1 base from V and 4 bases from J, with 7 bases in between. This CDR3 reads CATSRGGAYGYTF. The DNA for the CDR3 is TGTGCCACCAGCAGAGGCGGGGCCTATGGCTACACCTTC.

This rearrangement joins TRBV12-3 or TRBV12-4 to TRBJ2-2; 9 bases match TRBD2. V shed 5 bases, J shed 4 bases, and the junction held 14 bases outside the gene matches. The CDR3 extends over 18 amino acids. CDR3 amino acids: CASSPLYLGLARTGELFF. The CDR3 bases are TGTGCCAGCAGTCCACTCTACCTCGGACTAGCGCGCACCGGGGAGCTGTTTTTT.

This clonotype has ten or more counts. V is TRBV6-5 and J is TRBJ1-2; D is unresolved. Germline CDR1 reads MNHEY; CDR2 reads SVGAGI. V lost 2 bases and J 4 bases, leaving 5 bases between the germline ends. The CDR3 covers 12 residues. CDR3 region: CASSYGSYGYTF. DNA of the CDR3: TGTGCCAGCAGTTACGGGAGCTATGGCTACACCTTC.

This clonotype came up many times. This chain uses TRBV20-1 with TRBJ2-7; D unclear. V lost 3 bases to trimming and J lost 4 bases, with 13 bases between them. This CDR3 has 13 residues. Germline loops: CDR1 DFQATT, CDR2 SNEGSKA (reference sequence). The CDR3 protein is CSARMAASYEQYF. The CDR3 DNA sequence: TGCAGTGCTAGGATGGCAGCAAGTTACGAGCAGTACTTC.

This clonotype was found a few times. The chain couples TRBV5-1 to TRBJ2-3; a possible D gene is TRBD2 (6 bases). The CDR3 length is 15 residues. Germline V gives CDR1 SGHRS, CDR2 YFSETQ. V shed 0 bases and J shed 5 bases, with 13 bases lying between them. The CDR3 DNA is TGCGCCAGCAGCTTGGATTCGTCGGAGGGAGATACGCAGTATTTT. It specifies CASSLDSSEGDTQYF.

In its sample, this clonotype was seen a few times. The V and J genes are TRBV5-8 and TRBJ1-2; 8 bases line up with TRBD1. Germline CDR1 and CDR2: SGHTS and YDEGEE. J lost 6 bases, V lost 0 bases, and 4 bases had no gene match. This CDR3 comprises 14 residues. CDR3 coding DNA: TGTGCCAGCAGCTTGGGACAGGGGACGGATGGCTACACCTTC. Protein product: CASSLGQGTDGYTF.

There are a few counts of this clonotype. V is TRBV18 and J is TRBJ1-5, with D maybe TRBD1 (5 bases). Germline assignment: CDR1 KGHSH and CDR2 LQKENI. Trimming removed 3 bases at V and 4 bases at J, with 13 bases between. The CDR3 has 15 residues. CDR3 in DNA: TGTGCCAGCTCACCGATGGGAAGGGGAAATCAGCCCCAGCATTTT. As protein: CASSPMGRGNQPQHF.

This sequence joins TRBV4-2 and TRBJ2-7, with D tentatively TRBD1 (7 bases). V was shortened by 1 base and J by 9 bases, with 13 bases between the two germline ends. The CDR3 spans 13 residues. Germline V gives CDR1 LGHNA, CDR2 YNFKEQ. CDR3 DNA: TGTGCCAGCAGCCAAGTAGGGACAGCGGGGCAGTACTTC. Its protein product is CASSQVGTAGQYF.

The V gene is TRBV7-8, the J gene TRBJ1-4; no clear D gene. Trimming cost V 1 base and J 11 bases, with 11 bases left between them. The CDR3 has 13 residues. The germline V gene has CDR1 SGHVS and CDR2 FQNEAQ. The CDR3 sequence: CASSLDRVPKLFF. The CDR3 DNA sequence: TGTGCCAGCAGCTTAGACCGAGTCCCTAAACTGTTTTTT.